This T cell receptor (beta chain) is from a study of blood T cell repertoires in COVID-19. On the study more broadly: T cells, B-cell-depleted T cells, or PBMCs supplied cDNA or gDNA.

Original processing methods: The authors estimated nucleated cell counts from reference gene primer amplification. Assay used: immunoSEQ multiplex PCR; TCRdb lists only in-frame clones, some missing. The V and J calls and clone size come from that table; D and trimming were worked out from the DNA. The sample lists 150,000 or so clones, approximately 81% occurring once. In Cohort 3, a recovered donor had either two negative PCRs, clearance, or symptom resolution. Germline values: CDR1 MDHEN, CDR2 SYDVKM. The CDR3 is made up of 15 amino acids. Trimming took 9 bases from V and 5 from J, leaving 22 bases between them.

This receptor was obtained from a man in his 60s who had recovered from COVID-19. Sequencing was performed on PBMCs or T cells enriched from blood (not recorded which). The chain joins TRBV28 to TRBJ1-1, with D perhaps TRBD1 (5 bases). DNA of the CDR3: TGTGCCAGTCTACCCACCCGGGAGGGGAGTACTGAAGCTTTCTTT. This sequence encodes CASLPTREGSTEAFF.